A selection of T cell receptor beta chains follows, all from one sample in a study of blood T cell repertoires in COVID-19. Only in-frame clones appear in the TCRdb table, and some are missing; sequencing was by immunoSEQ multiplex PCR. The sample contains 150,000 to 200,000 clones, roughly 88% of which appear only once. Material for sequencing was PBMCs or T cells enriched from blood (not recorded which). The receptors were sampled from a woman younger than 30 who had recovered from COVID-19. CDR3s include the opening cysteine and the closing phenylalanine or tryptophan. Each record gives: D gene, clone size, J gene, V gene, CDR3 DNA, CDR3 protein. A D gene is named only where the DNA matches it firmly. Rows may omit the clone size; those that give it use once, few, many or a size class.

d_gene: .; abundance: few; j_gene: TRBJ2-1; v_gene: TRBV7-8; CDR3nt: TGTGCCAGCAGCCAGAGAGGAGTTAGCTCCTACAATGAGCAGTTCTTC; CDR3aa: CASSQRGVSSYNEQFF
d_gene: TRBD1; abundance: .; j_gene: TRBJ2-5; v_gene: TRBV29-1; CDR3nt: TGCAGCGTTGAAGTGACAGGGAGAGAGACCCAGTACTTC; CDR3aa: CSVEVTGRETQYF
d_gene: TRBD1; abundance: .; j_gene: TRBJ2-7; v_gene: TRBV5-5; CDR3nt: TGTGCCAGCAGCTTGGTGGGACAGGCCTCCTACGAGCAGTACTTC; CDR3aa: CASSLVGQASYEQYF
d_gene: .; abundance: .; j_gene: TRBJ2-7; v_gene: TRBV19; CDR3nt: TGTGCCAGTAGTATAGGGTCGGTAAACTACGAGCAGTACTTC; CDR3aa: CASSIGSVNYEQYF
d_gene: .; abundance: .; j_gene: TRBJ2-7; v_gene: TRBV28; CDR3nt: TGTGCCAGCAGTAACATTGTCGAGCAGTACTTC; CDR3aa: CASSNIVEQYF
d_gene: .; abundance: once; j_gene: TRBJ1-2; v_gene: TRBV30; CDR3nt: TGTGCCTGGAGTGCCCGCCTGGGAGACACCTTC; CDR3aa: CAWSARLGDTF
d_gene: TRBD2; abundance: .; j_gene: TRBJ2-1; v_gene: TRBV29-1; CDR3nt: TGCAGCGTTCCCGGACTAGCGGGGCAGTACTACAATGAGCAGTTCTTC; CDR3aa: CSVPGLAGQYYNEQFF
d_gene: TRBD1; abundance: .; j_gene: TRBJ2-7; v_gene: TRBV29-1; CDR3nt: TGCAGCGTTGAGGGGACAGGAGGCTCCTACGAGCAGTACTTC; CDR3aa: CSVEGTGGSYEQYF
d_gene: TRBD1; abundance: .; j_gene: TRBJ1-1; v_gene: TRBV4-3; CDR3nt: TGCGCCAGCAGCCGCGACAGGGCCACTGAAGCTTTCTTT; CDR3aa: CASSRDRATEAFF
d_gene: TRBD1; abundance: .; j_gene: TRBJ2-2; v_gene: TRBV6-5; CDR3nt: TGTGCCAGCAGGACAGGGAGAGATCTCGGGGAGCTGTTTTTT; CDR3aa: CASRTGRDLGELFF
d_gene: .; abundance: .; j_gene: TRBJ1-1; v_gene: TRBV10-1; CDR3nt: TGCGCCAGCAGTGAGTCTCTGGTCGGGGAAGCTTTCTTT; CDR3aa: CASSESLVGEAFF